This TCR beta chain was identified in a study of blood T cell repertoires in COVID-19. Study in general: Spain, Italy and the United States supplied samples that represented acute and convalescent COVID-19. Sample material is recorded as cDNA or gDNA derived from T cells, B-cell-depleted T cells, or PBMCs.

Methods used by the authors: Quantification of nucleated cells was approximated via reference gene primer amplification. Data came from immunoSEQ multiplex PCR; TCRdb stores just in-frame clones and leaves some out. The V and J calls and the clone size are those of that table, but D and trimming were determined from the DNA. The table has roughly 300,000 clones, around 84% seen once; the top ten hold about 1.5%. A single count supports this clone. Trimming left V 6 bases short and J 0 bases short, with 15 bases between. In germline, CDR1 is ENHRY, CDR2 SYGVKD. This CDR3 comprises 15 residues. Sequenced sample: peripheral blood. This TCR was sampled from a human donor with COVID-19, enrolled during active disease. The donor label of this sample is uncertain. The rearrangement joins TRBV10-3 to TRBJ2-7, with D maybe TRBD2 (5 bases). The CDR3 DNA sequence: TGTGCCATCAGCCCCCGGGGAGCCCCCTCCTACGAGCAGTACTTC. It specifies CAISPRGAPSYEQYF.